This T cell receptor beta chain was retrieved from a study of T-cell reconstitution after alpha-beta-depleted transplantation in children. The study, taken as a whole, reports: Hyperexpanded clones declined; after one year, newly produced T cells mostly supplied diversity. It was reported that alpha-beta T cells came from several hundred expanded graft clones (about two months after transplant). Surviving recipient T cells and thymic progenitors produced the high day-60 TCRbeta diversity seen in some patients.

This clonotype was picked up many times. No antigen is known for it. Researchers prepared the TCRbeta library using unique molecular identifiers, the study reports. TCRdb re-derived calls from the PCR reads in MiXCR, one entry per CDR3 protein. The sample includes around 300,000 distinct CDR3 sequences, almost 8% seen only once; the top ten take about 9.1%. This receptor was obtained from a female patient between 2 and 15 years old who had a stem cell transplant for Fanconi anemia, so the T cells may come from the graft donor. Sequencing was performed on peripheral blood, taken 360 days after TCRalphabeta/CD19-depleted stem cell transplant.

CDR3 in DNA: TGTGCCAGCAGTTTCTCCAGGGGCCTGGACACCGGGGAGCTGTTTTTT. It encodes CASSFSRGLDTGELFF. J is TRBJ2-2 and V is TRBV7-8; tentative D call: TRBD1 (6 bases). CDR1 is SGHVS, CDR2 FQNEAQ, per germline. Trimming left V 6 bases short and J 3 bases short, with 17 bases between. CDR3 length: 16 amino acids.